These T cell receptor beta chains were read from a single sample in a study of T cells in Graves' hyperthyroidism and ophthalmopathy. TCRdb redid the calling of the multiplex PCR reads with MiXCR, one entry per CDR3 protein. The table has 500,000 to 800,000 distinct CDR3 sequences, approximately 14% seen once. Sequenced input: blood. These receptors were taken from a woman between 50 and 59 years old with Graves' ophthalmopathy. CDR3s include the opening cysteine and the closing phenylalanine or tryptophan. A D gene is named only where the DNA matches it firmly. Where a row states a size, it is once, few, many or the class of an expanded clone; other rows omit it.

many	NA	TRBV12-3/TRBV12-4	TRBJ1-6	14	TGTGCCAGCAGTTTCTGGGGTATGGGTTCACCCCTCCACTTT	CASSFWGMGSPLHF
few	TRBD2	TRBV7-2	TRBJ2-1	15	TGTGCCAGCAGCCCACGGGGTAGCGGGAGGGCAGCAAGGTTCTTC	CASSPRGSGRAARFF
many	NA	TRBV28	TRBJ2-5	13	TGTGCCAGCAGTTCAGTAGGAATGAAGACCCAGTACTTC	CASSSVGMKTQYF
NA	NA	TRBV20-1	TRBJ1-6	14	TGCAGTGCTACTCTGACAGAGGGGCTGGGATCCCTCCACTTT	CSATLTEGLGSLHF
NA	TRBD2	TRBV6-2/TRBV6-3	TRBJ2-1	16	TGTGCCAGCAGTTACCCAGCGGGGTTCTCCTACAATGAGCAGTTCTTC	CASSYPAGFSYNEQFF
NA	TRBD2	TRBV29-1	TRBJ2-3	14	TGCAGCGACAGACTAGCGGGAGAGGGTTATACGCAGTATTTT	CSDRLAGEGYTQYF
many	NA	TRBV12-3/TRBV12-4	TRBJ2-4	18	TGTGCCAGCAGTTTAGTGGCGGGGAACGGAGCGGCCAAAAACATTCAGTACTTC	CASSLVAGNGAAKNIQYF
few	NA	TRBV2	TRBJ1-3	15	TGTGCCAGCAGGAGGGCTTGGGGCTCTGGAAACACCATATATTTT	CASRRAWGSGNTIYF
many	TRBD2	TRBV28	TRBJ2-1	14	TGTGCCAGCATACTTAGCGGGAGCCTAAATGAGCAGTTCTTC	CASILSGSLNEQFF
few	TRBD2	TRBV12-3/TRBV12-4	TRBJ2-5	14	TGTGCCAGCAGTTTGGGGGGGGGTGGAGAGACCCAGTACTTC	CASSLGGGGETQYF
NA	TRBD1	TRBV4-2	TRBJ2-7	15	TGTGCCAGCAGCCAAGATGGGACAGGGTCCTACGAGCAGTACTTC	CASSQDGTGSYEQYF
few	NA	TRBV7-9	TRBJ2-6	15	TGTGCCAGCAGCTCCTCGGGCTCTGGGGCCAACGTCCTGACTTTC	CASSSSGSGANVLTF
NA	TRBD1	TRBV19	TRBJ1-5	18	TGTGCCAGTAGTACGAGACTTGGGACAGGGGGCCACAATCAGCCCCAGCATTTT	CASSTRLGTGGHNQPQHF
NA	NA	TRBV5-8	TRBJ1-2	14	TGTGCCAGCAGCTCGACGGGGCGTAGCTATGGCTACACCTTC	CASSSTGRSYGYTF
NA	NA	TRBV12-3/TRBV12-4	TRBJ2-1	14	TGTGCCAGCAGTTTTCGGTCAGGTGGGTCTGAGCAGTTCTTC	CASSFRSGGSEQFF
few	NA	TRBV19	TRBJ1-1	12	TGTGCCAGTAGTATCCCTGGGCCTGAAGCTTTCTTT	CASSIPGPEAFF
many	NA	TRBV20-1	TRBJ2-5	13	TGCAGTGCTAGTCGCAGGGCGGGAGAGACCCAGTACTTC	CSASRRAGETQYF
few	TRBD1	TRBV27	TRBJ1-4	18	TGTGCCAGCAGTTCGACCGGGACAGGGGCTAAGATGAGGGAAAAACTGTTTTTT	CASSSTGTGAKMREKLFF
few	TRBD2	TRBV6-2/TRBV6-3	TRBJ2-1	16	TGTGCCAGCAGCCCTTCGGGACTAGCGGGAGAGGATGAGCAGTTCTTC	CASSPSGLAGEDEQFF
many	TRBD2	TRBV20-1	TRBJ2-1	18	TGCAGTGCTAGAGGTGACAGAGGGATAGCGGGAGTATTCTCTGAGCAGTTCTTC	CSARGDRGIAGVFSEQFF
many	TRBD2	TRBV24-1	TRBJ2-1	15	TGTGCCACCAGTGATCCGGGACTAGGTCGTAATGAGCAGTTCTTC	CATSDPGLGRNEQFF
many	NA	TRBV6-2/TRBV6-3	TRBJ2-5	12	TGTGCCAGCAGTTACCCTAAAGAGACCCAGTACTTC	CASSYPKETQYF
many	TRBD2	TRBV10-3	TRBJ2-2	18	TGTGCCATAAAACCGGGACTAGCGGGAGGTTCCAACACCGGGGAGCTGTTTTTT	CAIKPGLAGGSNTGELFF
NA	NA	TRBV6-1	TRBJ1-6	14	TGTGCCAGCAGCAACAGGGTGGAAAACTCACCCCTCCACTTT	CASSNRVENSPLHF
many	TRBD1	TRBV28	TRBJ2-2	15	TGTGCCAGCAGTCCCCGGGACAGGAGGACCGGGGAGCTGTTTTTT	CASSPRDRRTGELFF
many	NA	TRBV18	TRBJ2-7	14	TGTGCCAGCTCACCATCAGGGACTTACTACGAGCAGTACTTC	CASSPSGTYYEQYF
many	TRBD2	TRBV7-2	TRBJ2-1	16	TGTGCCAGCAGCTTAGTGGGGACTAGCGGGAGTGATGAGCAGTTCTTC	CASSLVGTSGSDEQFF
many	NA	TRBV29-1	TRBJ2-1	15	TGCAGCAGTAGAGGGGACCGTTCGCTCTACAATGAGCAGTTCTTC	CSSRGDRSLYNEQFF
many	NA	TRBV12-3/TRBV12-4	TRBJ1-5	15	TGTGCCAGCAGTTTAGCCGACGGGGGCGATCAGCCCCAGCATTTT	CASSLADGGDQPQHF
many	TRBD2	TRBV7-2	TRBJ2-2	15	TGTGCCAGCAGACCGACTAGCGGGGGCACCGGGGAGCTGTTTTTT	CASRPTSGGTGELFF
NA	NA	TRBV19	TRBJ1-4	14	TGTGCCAGTAACCCTCAGGGGTTTAATGAAAAACTGTTTTTT	CASNPQGFNEKLFF
NA	TRBD2	TRBV7-9	TRBJ2-1	19	TGTGCCAGCAGCTTAATCGGACTAGCGGGAGGGGGCTCCTACAATGAGCAGTTCTTC	CASSLIGLAGGGSYNEQFF
many	TRBD1	TRBV18	TRBJ1-1	17	TGTGCCAGCTCTACCACAGGGGGCAGAGCTCCGAACACTGAAGCTTTCTTT	CASSTTGGRAPNTEAFF
NA	TRBD2	TRBV20-1	TRBJ2-5	15	TGCAGTGCTAGCAGACTAGCGGGGAAATTAGAGACCCAGTACTTC	CSASRLAGKLETQYF
many	TRBD2	TRBV28	TRBJ2-2	16	TGTGCCAGCAGTTCCACTGGACTAGCGGGAACCGGGGAGCTGTTTTTT	CASSSTGLAGTGELFF
NA	NA	TRBV6-1	TRBJ2-7	11	TGTGCCAGCCTCTCGTGGGGCGAGCAGTACTTC	CASLSWGEQYF
many	NA	TRBV11-3	TRBJ2-5	15	TGTGCCAGCAGCTTAGCGGGAGCGGGTCAAGAGACCCAGTACTTC	CASSLAGAGQETQYF
NA	NA	TRBV10-3	TRBJ2-6	18	TGTGCCATCAGTGAGTCCCCAGTTAAGAGCTCTGGGGCCAACGTCCTGACTTTC	CAISESPVKSSGANVLTF
many	TRBD2	TRBV7-3	TRBJ2-1	19	TGTGCCAGCAGCTTAATAGGCCTAGCGGGAGGACCCTCCTACAATGAGCAGTTCTTC	CASSLIGLAGGPSYNEQFF
many	TRBD2	TRBV3-1	TRBJ2-5	16	TGTGCCAGCAGCCAGGGACTAGCGGGAGTGGGTGAGACCCAGTACTTC	CASSQGLAGVGETQYF
many	NA	TRBV15	TRBJ2-1	11	TGTGCCACCAGCAGCTCCAATGAGCAGTTCTTC	CATSSSNEQFF
NA	TRBD1	TRBV12-3/TRBV12-4	TRBJ1-3	19	TGTGCCAGCAGTTTTTGGGGGGATAGGGGGCCCAGCTCTGGAAACACCATATATTTT	CASSFWGDRGPSSGNTIYF
many	TRBD1	TRBV7-9	TRBJ1-5	17	TGTGCCAGCAGCTTAAGTACAGGGACAGGGGTGAATCAGCCCCAGCATTTT	CASSLSTGTGVNQPQHF
many	NA	TRBV18	TRBJ1-4	14	TGTGCCAGCTCACGGGGACAATCGGGTGAAAAACTGTTTTTT	CASSRGQSGEKLFF
NA	TRBD2	TRBV5-1	TRBJ2-7	16	TGCGCCAGCAGCTTGGGAGCACTAGCGGGAGACACCGAGCAGTACTTC	CASSLGALAGDTEQYF
NA	NA	TRBV6-4	TRBJ1-5	14	TGTGCCAGCAGTTACTCTGGGGGGAGCCAGCCCCAGCATTTT	CASSYSGGSQPQHF
few	NA	TRBV4-1	TRBJ2-7	15	TGCGCCAGCAGCCAAGATCATCAGGGGACCTACGAGCAGTACTTC	CASSQDHQGTYEQYF
few	NA	TRBV4-1	TRBJ2-7	14	TGCGCCAGCAGCCAAGAAGCTAGCTCCTACGAGCAGTACTTC	CASSQEASSYEQYF
many	TRBD1	TRBV28	TRBJ1-1	15	TGTGCCAGCAGTCCGAGGACAGGGGGAGGAACAATGGCTTTCTTT	CASSPRTGGGTMAFF
few	TRBD2	TRBV6-2/TRBV6-3	TRBJ2-1	20	TGTGCCAGCAGTTACTCGATTGGGCCGCTTGGGACTAGCGGGAGGGCCCTCGAGTTCTTC	CASSYSIGPLGTSGRALEFF
NA	TRBD2	TRBV12-3/TRBV12-4	TRBJ2-1	17	TGTGCCAGCAGTGATGGACTAGCGGGAGTACGACACAATGAGCAGTTCTTC	CASSDGLAGVRHNEQFF
many	TRBD1	TRBV3-1	TRBJ1-1	16	TGTGCCAGCAGCCTTTCCTCCGGGACAGGGCAAACTGAAGCTTTCTTT	CASSLSSGTGQTEAFF
many	NA	TRBV7-2	TRBJ2-1	13	TGTGCCAGCAGCTATAGGAAGTACAATGAGCAGTTCTTC	CASSYRKYNEQFF
few	TRBD1	TRBV24-1	TRBJ2-1	14	TGTGCCACCAGTGAACCCGGGACAGTCAATGAGCAGTTCTTC	CATSEPGTVNEQFF
many	NA	TRBV29-1	TRBJ1-1	13	TGCAGCGTGCATCCTGGGGGGAACACTGAAGCTTTCTTT	CSVHPGGNTEAFF